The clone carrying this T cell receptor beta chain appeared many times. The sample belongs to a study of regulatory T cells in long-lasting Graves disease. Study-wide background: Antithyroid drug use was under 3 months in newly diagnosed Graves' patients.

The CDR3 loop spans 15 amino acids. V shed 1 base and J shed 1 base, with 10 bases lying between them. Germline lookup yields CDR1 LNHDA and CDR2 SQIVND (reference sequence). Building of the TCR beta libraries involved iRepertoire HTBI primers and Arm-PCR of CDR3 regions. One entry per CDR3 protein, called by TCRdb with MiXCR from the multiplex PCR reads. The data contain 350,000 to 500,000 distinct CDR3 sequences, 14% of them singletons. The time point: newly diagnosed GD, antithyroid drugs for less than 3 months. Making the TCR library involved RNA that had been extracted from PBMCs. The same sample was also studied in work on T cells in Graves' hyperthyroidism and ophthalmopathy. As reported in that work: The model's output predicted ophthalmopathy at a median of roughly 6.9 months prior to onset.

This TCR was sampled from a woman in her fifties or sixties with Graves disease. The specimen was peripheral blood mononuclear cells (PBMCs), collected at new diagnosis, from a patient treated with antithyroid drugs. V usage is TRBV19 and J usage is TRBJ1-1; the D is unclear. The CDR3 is CASSIAGISNTEAFF. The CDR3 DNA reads TGTGCCAGTAGTATAGCCGGCATTTCGAACACTGAAGCTTTCTTT. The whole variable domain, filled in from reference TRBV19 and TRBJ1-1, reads DGGITQSPKYLFRKEGQNVTLSCEQNLNHDAMYWYRQDPGQGLRLIYYSQIVNDFQKGDIAEGYSVSREKKESFPLTVTSAQKNPTAFYLCASSIAGISNTEAFFGQGTRLTVV.